These T cell receptor beta chains were read from a single sample in a study of OX40 agonist ivuxolimab in advanced cancers. Produced via immunoSEQ multiplex PCR; TCRdb's table is partial and in-frame only. This table has 55,000 to 65,000 clones, around 85% appearing once. The specimen was CD4+ or CD8+ T cells sorted from blood, collected in a trial of the OX40 agonist ivuxolimab. Source of these receptors: an adult with an advanced solid tumor such as melanoma, head and neck, liver or kidney cancer. Both conserved end residues are part of each CDR3. Each record gives: V gene, J gene, D gene, clone size, CDR3 DNA, CDR3 protein. A D gene is named only where the DNA matches it firmly. The size entry is marked missing in some rows and otherwise reads once, few, many or a size class.

v_call: TRBV27; j_call: TRBJ2-7; d_call: TRBD2; clone_size: .; cdr3_nt: TGTGCCAGCGGGAGCGGGAGCGGTACCTACGAGCAGTACTTC; cdr3_aa: CASGSGSGTYEQYF
v_call: TRBV21-1; j_call: TRBJ2-2; d_call: .; clone_size: .; cdr3_nt: TGTGCCAGCAGCGGGAGGGACAGTGAAGGGACCCGAACGACCGGGGAGCTGTTTTTT; cdr3_aa: CASSGRDSEGTRTTGELFF
v_call: TRBV27; j_call: TRBJ2-5; d_call: .; clone_size: .; cdr3_nt: TGTGCCAGCAGTAAAACCCTTGGCTTCCAAGAGACCCAGTACTTC; cdr3_aa: CASSKTLGFQETQYF
v_call: TRBV5-4; j_call: TRBJ2-3; d_call: TRBD1; clone_size: .; cdr3_nt: TGTGCCAGCAGACCACAGGGGGCGAAGGATACGCAGTATTTT; cdr3_aa: CASRPQGAKDTQYF
v_call: TRBV5-4; j_call: TRBJ2-7; d_call: .; clone_size: .; cdr3_nt: TGTGCCAGCAGCTTGGCCGGGACTTCCAGGGGGGAGCAGTACTTC; cdr3_aa: CASSLAGTSRGEQYF
v_call: TRBV9; j_call: TRBJ1-4; d_call: TRBD1; clone_size: .; cdr3_nt: TGTGCCAGCAGCGCGGGACAGGGGTTTGAAAAACTGTTTTTT; cdr3_aa: CASSAGQGFEKLFF
v_call: TRBV4-1; j_call: TRBJ1-1; d_call: .; clone_size: .; cdr3_nt: TGCGCCAGCAGCCAAGACAGGGGAGTCACTGAAGCTTTCTTT; cdr3_aa: CASSQDRGVTEAFF
v_call: TRBV9; j_call: TRBJ1-1; d_call: .; clone_size: .; cdr3_nt: TGTGCCAGCAGCGTAGGGGCCCTTGGGAACACTGAAGCTTTCTTT; cdr3_aa: CASSVGALGNTEAFF
v_call: TRBV2; j_call: TRBJ2-2; d_call: .; clone_size: .; cdr3_nt: TGTGCCAGCAAGGGGTCGAACACCGGGGAGCTGTTTTTT; cdr3_aa: CASKGSNTGELFF
v_call: TRBV15; j_call: TRBJ1-2; d_call: .; clone_size: .; cdr3_nt: TGTGCCACCAGCAGAGGGGCAGGAAACTATGGCTACACCTTC; cdr3_aa: CATSRGAGNYGYTF
v_call: TRBV5-6; j_call: TRBJ2-6; d_call: .; clone_size: .; cdr3_nt: TGTGCCAGCAGCTTACCATTTTCCTCTGGGGCCAACGTCCTGACTTTC; cdr3_aa: CASSLPFSSGANVLTF
v_call: TRBV2; j_call: TRBJ2-2; d_call: TRBD2; clone_size: few; cdr3_nt: TGTGCCAGCAGGGAGACTAGCGGGTACACCGGGGAGCTGTTTTTT; cdr3_aa: CASRETSGYTGELFF
v_call: TRBV30; j_call: TRBJ2-7; d_call: .; clone_size: few; cdr3_nt: TGTGCCTGGAGTCGACTATCCTACGAGCAGTACTTC; cdr3_aa: CAWSRLSYEQYF
v_call: TRBV5-1; j_call: TRBJ2-7; d_call: .; clone_size: .; cdr3_nt: TGCGCCAGCAGCTTGGATTTCGGCTTAACCTACGAGCAGTACTTC; cdr3_aa: CASSLDFGLTYEQYF
v_call: TRBV10-2; j_call: TRBJ1-1; d_call: TRBD1; clone_size: .; cdr3_nt: TGCGCCAGCAGTGAGTTAAAGACAGGGGTTTCTGAAGCTTTCTTT; cdr3_aa: CASSELKTGVSEAFF
v_call: TRBV6-1; j_call: TRBJ1-2; d_call: TRBD1; clone_size: few; cdr3_nt: TGTGCCAGCAGTGAACAGGGGGGCTTCTATGGCTACACCTTC; cdr3_aa: CASSEQGGFYGYTF
v_call: TRBV13; j_call: TRBJ1-2; d_call: TRBD1; clone_size: once; cdr3_nt: TGTGCCAGCAGCTTATGGTTTAATCGGACAGGGGGAGATGGCTACACCTTC; cdr3_aa: CASSLWFNRTGGDGYTF
v_call: TRBV6-5; j_call: TRBJ2-7; d_call: TRBD2; clone_size: .; cdr3_nt: TGTGCCAGCAGTTACACCGGGACTAGGGCCTACGAGCAGTACTTC; cdr3_aa: CASSYTGTRAYEQYF
v_call: TRBV18; j_call: TRBJ2-7; d_call: TRBD2; clone_size: .; cdr3_nt: TGTGCCAGCTCACAGCCGACTAGCGGGAGGGCCCTCTCCTACGAGCAGTACTTC; cdr3_aa: CASSQPTSGRALSYEQYF
v_call: TRBV28; j_call: TRBJ2-1; d_call: .; clone_size: once; cdr3_nt: TGTGCCAGCAGTGCTCATCAGGGTGGGGGCAATGAGCAGTTCTTC; cdr3_aa: CASSAHQGGGNEQFF
v_call: TRBV4-1; j_call: TRBJ1-4; d_call: .; clone_size: .; cdr3_nt: TGCGCCAGCACCAAGGCCGGGACCCTAAATGAAAAACTGTTTTTT; cdr3_aa: CASTKAGTLNEKLFF
v_call: TRBV10-1; j_call: TRBJ2-5; d_call: .; clone_size: .; cdr3_nt: TGCGCCAGCAGTGTGGCTAGTGAGGGGACCCAGTACTTC; cdr3_aa: CASSVASEGTQYF
v_call: TRBV5-6; j_call: TRBJ2-7; d_call: .; clone_size: .; cdr3_nt: TGTGCCAGCAGCTTGCTAGGCAACGAGCAGTACTTC; cdr3_aa: CASSLLGNEQYF
v_call: TRBV28; j_call: TRBJ1-2; d_call: .; clone_size: .; cdr3_nt: TGTGCCAGCAGTCCCCCCTTCGGGGGCCGGGGGAGCTATGGCTACACCTTC; cdr3_aa: CASSPPFGGRGSYGYTF
v_call: TRBV7-9; j_call: TRBJ2-1; d_call: .; clone_size: few; cdr3_nt: TGTGCCAGCGAGCTTAGTCGGAAGCAGTTCTTC; cdr3_aa: CASELSRKQFF
v_call: TRBV25-1; j_call: TRBJ2-7; d_call: .; clone_size: .; cdr3_nt: TGTGCCAGCAGCGGCCGGGGGACGGTGAGCTACGAGCAGTACTTC; cdr3_aa: CASSGRGTVSYEQYF
v_call: TRBV5-4; j_call: TRBJ2-6; d_call: .; clone_size: .; cdr3_nt: TGTGCCAGCAGCTCCGACTCGGGAGGGGCCAACGTCCTGACTTTC; cdr3_aa: CASSSDSGGANVLTF
v_call: TRBV18; j_call: TRBJ1-3; d_call: TRBD1; clone_size: .; cdr3_nt: TGTGCCAGCTCACCCCAGGGGGGCTCTGGAAACACCATATATTTT; cdr3_aa: CASSPQGGSGNTIYF
v_call: TRBV13; j_call: TRBJ2-1; d_call: TRBD2; clone_size: .; cdr3_nt: TGTGCCAGCAGCCCCGAGACTAGCGGGGTCAATGAGCAGTTCTTC; cdr3_aa: CASSPETSGVNEQFF
v_call: TRBV1; j_call: TRBJ1-4; d_call: .; clone_size: .; cdr3_nt: TGCACCAGCAGCCAAGTTCGTCCCACTAATGAAAAACTGTTTTTT; cdr3_aa: CTSSQVRPTNEKLFF
v_call: TRBV28; j_call: TRBJ2-5; d_call: TRBD2; clone_size: .; cdr3_nt: TGTGCCAGCAGTAAAGGGACTAGCTTTTTACAAGAGACCCAGTACTTC; cdr3_aa: CASSKGTSFLQETQYF
v_call: TRBV2; j_call: TRBJ1-1; d_call: .; clone_size: .; cdr3_nt: TGTGCCAGCAGTCGACTGGGGGGTGAAGCTTTCTTT; cdr3_aa: CASSRLGGEAFF
v_call: TRBV18; j_call: TRBJ1-1; d_call: TRBD1; clone_size: once; cdr3_nt: TGTGCCAGCTCACGGGGGACAGTCTCTGAAGCTTTCTTT; cdr3_aa: CASSRGTVSEAFF
v_call: TRBV7-9; j_call: TRBJ2-7; d_call: .; clone_size: .; cdr3_nt: TGTGCCAGCAGCCCTTGGGATGCAACCTCCTACGAGCAGTACTTC; cdr3_aa: CASSPWDATSYEQYF
v_call: TRBV6-6; j_call: TRBJ2-5; d_call: .; clone_size: .; cdr3_nt: TGTGCCAGCAGCCAAGGGACGGTCCAAGAGACCCAGTACTTC; cdr3_aa: CASSQGTVQETQYF
v_call: TRBV7-2; j_call: TRBJ2-3; d_call: TRBD2; clone_size: .; cdr3_nt: TGTGCCAGCAGCCCGGGACTAGCGGTAGATACGCAGTATTTT; cdr3_aa: CASSPGLAVDTQYF
v_call: TRBV18; j_call: TRBJ1-4; d_call: .; clone_size: .; cdr3_nt: TGTGCCAGCTCACTGGACCGGGGTGGTGGTGAAAAACTGTTTTTT; cdr3_aa: CASSLDRGGGEKLFF
v_call: TRBV5-6; j_call: TRBJ2-3; d_call: TRBD1; clone_size: .; cdr3_nt: TGTGCCAGCAGCTTGGTCGCGGACAGGGTCACGGATACGCAGTATTTT; cdr3_aa: CASSLVADRVTDTQYF
v_call: TRBV6-1; j_call: TRBJ1-5; d_call: TRBD1; clone_size: .; cdr3_nt: TGTGCCAGCAGTGAATGGACAGGGGGCAATCAGCCCCAGCATTTT; cdr3_aa: CASSEWTGGNQPQHF
v_call: TRBV5-1; j_call: TRBJ1-1; d_call: .; clone_size: .; cdr3_nt: TGCGCCAGCAGCTTGGAACACCCGGTTGGGACTGAAGCTTTCTTT; cdr3_aa: CASSLEHPVGTEAFF
v_call: TRBV6-6; j_call: TRBJ1-2; d_call: TRBD1; clone_size: .; cdr3_nt: TGTGCCAGCAGCCCGGACAGGCCCCTTAACTATGGCTACACCTTC; cdr3_aa: CASSPDRPLNYGYTF
v_call: TRBV4-1; j_call: TRBJ2-7; d_call: TRBD1; clone_size: .; cdr3_nt: TGCGCCAGCAGCCCTAGGGCAGGGGGCTACGAGCAGTACTTC; cdr3_aa: CASSPRAGGYEQYF
v_call: TRBV5-1; j_call: TRBJ1-2; d_call: TRBD1; clone_size: .; cdr3_nt: TGCGCCAGCAGCAGGACAGGGTCGGGAGTCGACGGCTACACCTTC; cdr3_aa: CASSRTGSGVDGYTF
v_call: TRBV19; j_call: TRBJ1-2; d_call: .; clone_size: .; cdr3_nt: TGTGCCAGTAGTATATCTAGGGGGGCCGACTATGGCTACACCTTC; cdr3_aa: CASSISRGADYGYTF
v_call: TRBV5-1; j_call: TRBJ2-3; d_call: TRBD2; clone_size: .; cdr3_nt: TGCGCCAGCAGCTTGGGACTAGCGGGAGTTGATACGCAGTATTTT; cdr3_aa: CASSLGLAGVDTQYF
v_call: TRBV28; j_call: TRBJ2-5; d_call: .; clone_size: once; cdr3_nt: TGTGCCAGCAGTTTAAGAGAGACCCAGTACTTC; cdr3_aa: CASSLRETQYF
v_call: TRBV7-9; j_call: TRBJ1-1; d_call: .; clone_size: once; cdr3_nt: TGTGCCAGCAGCTTAGAACCGGGCACGAACACTGAAGCTTTCTTT; cdr3_aa: CASSLEPGTNTEAFF
v_call: TRBV5-1; j_call: TRBJ1-3; d_call: .; clone_size: .; cdr3_nt: TGCGCCAGCAGCTTGGGGCCGGACTCTGGAAACACCATATATTTT; cdr3_aa: CASSLGPDSGNTIYF
v_call: TRBV4-1; j_call: TRBJ2-7; d_call: .; clone_size: .; cdr3_nt: TGCGCCAGCAGCCAAGGGGACGGATACGAGCAGTACTTC; cdr3_aa: CASSQGDGYEQYF
v_call: TRBV6-4; j_call: TRBJ1-1; d_call: TRBD1; clone_size: .; cdr3_nt: TGTGCCAGCAGTCGGACAGGAGACACTGAAGCTTTCTTT; cdr3_aa: CASSRTGDTEAFF
v_call: TRBV29-1; j_call: TRBJ2-7; d_call: .; clone_size: .; cdr3_nt: TGCAGCGTTGTTCAACTTGGCGAGCAGTACTTC; cdr3_aa: CSVVQLGEQYF
v_call: TRBV6-6; j_call: TRBJ2-3; d_call: .; clone_size: .; cdr3_nt: TGTGCCAGCAGTCAGACGGATACGCAGTATTTT; cdr3_aa: CASSQTDTQYF
v_call: TRBV28; j_call: TRBJ2-6; d_call: .; clone_size: .; cdr3_nt: TGTGCCAGCAGTTTAGCGGGAAGGTCTGGGGCCAACGTCCTGACTTTC; cdr3_aa: CASSLAGRSGANVLTF